This T cell receptor (beta chain) appears in the sequencing data of a study of blood T cell repertoires in COVID-19. Unmatched junction bases numbered 11, after V lost 1 base and J lost 4 bases. In germline, CDR1 is LNHNV, CDR2 YYDKDF (reference sequence). The CDR3 is 18 residues long. In the original analysis: Reference gene primer amplification gave estimated nucleated cell counts. TCRdb's table, derived via immunoSEQ multiplex PCR, lists solely in-frame clones and lacks some. The V and J calls and clone size are taken from that table; D and trimming were inferred from the DNA. The sample lists about 220,000 clones, about four fifths occurring once. The age range of participants was about 18 to 100 years, with residence in under 25 US areas. Allocation to cohorts depended on clinical history reported by the participants.

The sample was PBMCs or T cells enriched from blood (not recorded which). The chain joins TRBV15 to TRBJ1-1, with TRBD1 matching over 11 bases. This clonotype was sampled from a woman in her 40s with acute COVID-19. CDR3 region: CATSRGISGTGGSTEAFF. The CDR3 DNA follows: TGTGCCACCAGCAGAGGAATTTCCGGGACAGGGGGTTCCACTGAAGCTTTCTTT. Based on the CDR3 plus reference TRBV15 and TRBJ1-1, the full variable domain is DAMVIQNPRYQVTQFGKPVTLSCSQTLNHNVMYWYQQKSSQAPKLLFHYYDKDFNNEADTPDNFQSRRPNTSFCFLDIRSPGLGDTAMYLCATSRGISGTGGSTEAFFGQGTRLTVV.